Listed here are 10 T cell receptor beta chains from one sample, sequenced in a study of CD8+CD57+ T cells in acquired aplastic anemia. Profiles of TCR beta VDJ and CDR3 were generated from a genomic DNA template. TCRdb re-called the reads through MiXCR, storing one row per CDR3 protein. The profile covers 100,000 to 150,000 distinct CDR3 sequences, with more than 40% appearing a single time and 2% to 3% taken by the ten largest. The sample comprised sorted CD4+, CD8+, or CD8+CD57+ T cells (not recorded which) from PBMCs. These receptors all come from a human donor in good health, serving as a control.

This clonotype was counted at least ten times. The chain is built from TRBV7-3 and TRBJ2-7; maybe TRBD2 (7 bases). The CDR3 loop spans 14 amino acids. In germline, CDR1 is SGHTA, CDR2 FQGTGA. Trimming shortened V by 2 bases and J by 5 bases, and 13 bases separated the two germline ends. The CDR3 here is CASSLGGGLDEQYF. The CDR3, as DNA: TGTGCCAGCAGCTTAGGGGGGGGCCTGGACGAGCAGTACTTC.

This sequence joins TRBV5-1 and TRBJ2-3, with D perhaps matching TRBD2 (6 bases). The germline V gene encodes CDR1 SGHRS and CDR2 YFSETQ. V was pared by 1 base and J by 3 bases, with 12 bases between. The CDR3 is 15 amino acids. DNA for the CDR3: TGCGCCAGCAGCTTGTCTAGCGCAGAAACAGATACGCAGTATTTT. The encoded protein is CASSLSSAETDTQYF.

Only a few counts were recorded for this clonotype. V gene TRBV4-2 combines with J gene TRBJ1-1; D unresolved. Germline CDR1 is LGHNA and CDR2 is YNFKEQ. Trimming cost V 4 bases and J 10 bases, with 10 bases left between them. The CDR3 covers 11 residues. The CDR3 spells CASSPGVRAFF. The DNA for the CDR3 is TGTGCCAGCAGCCCAGGAGTGAGAGCTTTCTTT.

This clonotype came up many times. V is TRBV12-5 and J is TRBJ1-1; 7 bases fit TRBD1. The CDR3 consists of 14 residues. V gave up 4 bases and J gave up 0 bases; unmatched junction bases: 2. Germline V gene data show CDR1 as LGHNT and CDR2 as FRNRAP. The CDR3 DNA follows: TGTGCTAGTGGTTCCGGGACAGTGAACACTGAAGCTTTCTTT. This gives the protein CASGSGTVNTEAFF. Drawing the rest from reference TRBV12-5 and TRBJ1-1, the complete variable domain is DARVTQTPRHKVTEMGQEVTMRCQPILGHNTVFWYRQTMMQGLELLAYFRNRAPLDDSGMPKDRFSAEMPDATLATLKIQPSEPRDSAVYFCASGSGTVNTEAFFGQGTRLTVV.

This clonotype was recorded many times. The gene calls are TRBV6-5 and TRBJ1-4; D might be TRBD1 (6 bases). The germline V gene has CDR1 MNHEY and CDR2 SVGAGI. The CDR3 runs to 14 residues. Trimming cost V 2 bases and J 11 bases, with 15 bases left between them. The CDR3 here is CASSYEQGTEKLFF. For the CDR3, the DNA is TGTGCCAGCAGTTACGAACAGGGCACCGAGAAACTGTTTTTT.

This clonotype was counted between two and nine times. The chain employs TRBV27 and TRBJ2-3; TRBD1 agrees at 8 bases. The V gene's germline CDR1 is MNHEY and CDR2 SMNVEV (reference sequence). The V gene end was trimmed by 6 bases and the J gene end by 4 bases; junction bases not matched to a gene: 6. CDR3 length: 14 amino acids. CDR3 amino acids: CASRRQGPPDTQYF. CDR3 in DNA: TGTGCCAGCAGGAGACAGGGGCCCCCAGATACGCAGTATTTT.

This clonotype has ten or more counts. The chain recombines TRBV19 with TRBJ2-7; 8 nucleotides agree with TRBD1. CDR1 is LNHDA and CDR2 is SQIVND in the germline V gene (reference sequence). Trimming cost V 9 bases and J 5 bases; bases outside gene matches: 9. This CDR3 is built from 13 residues. In DNA, the CDR3 is TGTGCCAGCAATCAGGGGGCGCGGGACGAGCAGTACTTC. Protein product: CASNQGARDEQYF.

This clonotype was recorded a few times. The V and J genes are TRBV10-2 and TRBJ2-1, with 10 bases identical to TRBD1. The CDR3 runs 14 residues. The ends lost 6 bases at V and 10 bases at J; junction bases unmatched: 9. In germline, CDR1 is WSHSY, CDR2 SAAADI. The CDR3 nucleotides are TGCGCCAGCAGCCCGGGACAGGGGACAAGGGAGCAGTTCTTC. This sequence encodes CASSPGQGTREQFF.

This clonotype turned up a few times. This CDR3 is missing its conserved last phenylalanine or tryptophan, likely due to a read error. The chain joins TRBV19 to TRBJ2-1; 16 positions match TRBD2. Germline lookup yields CDR1 LNHDA and CDR2 SQIVND (reference sequence). There are 16 residues in the CDR3. The J segment lost 4 bases and the V segment lost 5 bases, leaving 2 bases of the junction unmatched. The CDR3 DNA sequence: TGTGCCAGTAGTTCGGGACTAGCGGGGGGGTACAATGAGCAGTTCCTC. The encoded protein is CASSSGLAGGYNEQFL.

The V and J genes are TRBV6-4 and TRBJ2-7; perhaps TRBD2 as D (7 bases). Germline assignment: CDR1 MRHNA and CDR2 SNTAGT. V shed 7 bases and J shed 7 bases, with 20 bases lying between them. The CDR3 loop spans 14 amino acids. The CDR3 sequence: CASTARRGGYEQYF. The CDR3 DNA is TGTGCCAGCACGGCCCGAAGGGGGGGTTATGAGCAGTACTTC.